The clone carrying this TCR beta chain is deemed medium-sized. Antigen specificity is unknown. The V and J ends lost 0 bases and 3 bases respectively, with 9 bases between them. The CDR3 spans 14 residues. The germline gives CDR1 MNHNY, CDR2 SVGAGI (reference sequence). The data belong to a study of metastatic and nonmetastatic thyroid tumors. TCRdb re-processed the PCR reads through MiXCR. Of around 22,000 clones listed, approximately 19% are singletons. None of the patients had undergone any treatment ahead of thyroid surgery. General observations from the study: Compared with benign nodules, malignant thyroid tumors were reported to have significantly higher TCR beta diversity in both blood and tumor.

The V gene is TRBV6-6, the J gene TRBJ2-7, with D possibly matching TRBD2 (5 bases). Sequencing was carried out using blood. The origin of this receptor is a male donor with papillary thyroid cancer or a benign thyroid nodule (not recorded which). Some clones in this sample may be carry-over from other donors' samples. CDR3 coding DNA: TGTGCCAGCAGTTACTCAGACGGGATCTACGAGCAGTACTTC. This translates into CASSYSDGIYEQYF.